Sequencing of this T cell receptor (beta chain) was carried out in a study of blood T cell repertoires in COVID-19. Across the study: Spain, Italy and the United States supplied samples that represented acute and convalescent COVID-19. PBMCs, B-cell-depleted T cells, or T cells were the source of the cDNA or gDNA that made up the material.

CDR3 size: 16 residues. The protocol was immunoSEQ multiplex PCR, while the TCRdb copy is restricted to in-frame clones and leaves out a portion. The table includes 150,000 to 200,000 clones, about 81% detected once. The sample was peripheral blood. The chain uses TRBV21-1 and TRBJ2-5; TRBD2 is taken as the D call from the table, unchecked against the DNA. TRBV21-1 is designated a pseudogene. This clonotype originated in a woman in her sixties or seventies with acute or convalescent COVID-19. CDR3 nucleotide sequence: TGTGCCAGCAGCAATGGAGGACTAGCGGTCGTGGAGACCCAGTACTTC. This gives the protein CASSNGGLAVVETQYF.